This T cell receptor beta chain was identified in a study of CD8+ T cells in alopecia areata. The CDR3 runs to 15 residues. Germline CDR1 reads SQVTM; CDR2 reads ANQGSEA. V was trimmed by 2 bases and J by 1 base, leaving 14 bases between them. Investigators isolated RNA and reverse transcribed it into cDNA to act as the sequencing template. TCRdb's copy holds only in-frame clones and misses some; the assay was immunoSEQ multiplex PCR. The top ten clones hold around 5% of a sample with under 250,000 clones, around 50% of them seen once. Sorting of CD4+ and CD8+ T cells was performed on PBMCs. Sequenced: CD8+ T cells sorted from blood. The sequence derives from a human donor in good health. The V gene is TRBV29-1, the J gene TRBJ1-1; D might be TRBD1 (6 bases). CDR3 nucleotide sequence: TGCAGCGTTGAACCCAGGGCGGGACAGAACACTGAAGCTTTCTTT. Protein: CSVEPRAGQNTEAFF.